This T cell receptor (beta chain) emerged from a study of PD-1 blockade in classical Hodgkin lymphoma. Generated by immunoSEQ multiplex PCR, the TCRdb table keeps only in-frame clones and is missing some. The sample has tens of thousands of clones, 90% to 95% seen once. Following autologous stem cell transplantation, relapse occurred in every patient, and exposure to brentuximab vedotin varied. This CDR3 spans 13 amino acids. Trimming took 8 bases from V and 1 from J, leaving 11 bases between them. Germline lookup yields CDR1 SGHRS and CDR2 YFSETQ. The sample was peripheral blood mononuclear cells (PBMCs), taken at baseline. This clonotype was sampled from a human donor with classical Hodgkin lymphoma. The chain combines TRBV5-1 with TRBJ2-3; D gene ambiguous. In nucleotides, the CDR3 is TGCGCCAGTGGGCGGTTGGGCACAGATACGCAGTATTTT. Amino acid sequence: CASGRLGTDTQYF.